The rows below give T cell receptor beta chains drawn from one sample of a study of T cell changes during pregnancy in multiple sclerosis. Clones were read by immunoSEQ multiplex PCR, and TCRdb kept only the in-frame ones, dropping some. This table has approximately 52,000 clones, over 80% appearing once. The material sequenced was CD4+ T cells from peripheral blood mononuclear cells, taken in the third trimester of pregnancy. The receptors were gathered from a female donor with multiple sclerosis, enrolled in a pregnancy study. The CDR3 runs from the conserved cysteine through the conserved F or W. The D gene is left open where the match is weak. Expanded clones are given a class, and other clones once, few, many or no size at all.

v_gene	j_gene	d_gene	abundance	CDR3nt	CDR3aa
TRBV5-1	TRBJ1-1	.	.	TGCGCCAGCAGCTTGGATGGGTCGGGGAACACTGAAGCTTTCTTT	CASSLDGSGNTEAFF
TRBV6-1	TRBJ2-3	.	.	TGTGCCAGCAGTGAAGCCTACCGAAGAAGTACGCAGTATTTT	CASSEAYRRSTQYF
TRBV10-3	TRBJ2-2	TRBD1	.	TGTGCCATCAGTGGCCCGGGACAGGGGAACACCGGGGAGCTGTTTTTT	CAISGPGQGNTGELFF
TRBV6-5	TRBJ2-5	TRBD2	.	TGTGCCAGCAGCCAAGGACTAGCGGGAGGGGACCAGTACTTC	CASSQGLAGGDQYF
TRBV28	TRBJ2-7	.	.	TGTGCCAGCAGCTCTCGGTACGAGCAGTACTTC	CASSSRYEQYF
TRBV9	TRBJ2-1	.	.	TGTGCCAGCAGCGTAGGCCCCAGCCTGGGCAGCAATGAGCAGTTCTTC	CASSVGPSLGSNEQFF
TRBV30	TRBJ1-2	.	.	TGTGCCTGGAGTGTAGGGGAAATGAAGAATGGCTACACCTTC	CAWSVGEMKNGYTF
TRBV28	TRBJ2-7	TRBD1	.	TGTGCCAGCAGTTTAGCCGGGACAGGGAGCCGCGAGCAGTACTTC	CASSLAGTGSREQYF
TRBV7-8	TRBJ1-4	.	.	TGTGCCAGCAGCTTAGGGAGGCAAACTAATGAAAAACTGTTTTTT	CASSLGRQTNEKLFF
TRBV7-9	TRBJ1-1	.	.	TGTGCCAGCAGAGAGACTACTGAAGCTTTCTTT	CASRETTEAFF
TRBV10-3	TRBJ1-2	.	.	TGTGCCATCAGGCCCTTACAGGGTCACGGAGGCTACACCTTC	CAIRPLQGHGGYTF
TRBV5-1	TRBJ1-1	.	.	TGCGCCAGCAGCTTGGTCGTCGGGTTGAGGCATGAAGCTTTCTTT	CASSLVVGLRHEAFF
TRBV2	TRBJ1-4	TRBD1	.	TGTGCCAGCAGTGAAGACAGGGGTTCTAATGAAAAACTGTTTTTT	CASSEDRGSNEKLFF
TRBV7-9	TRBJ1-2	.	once	TGTGCCAGCAGCTTGAAGGGGGAATCGGGTGGCTACACCTTC	CASSLKGESGGYTF
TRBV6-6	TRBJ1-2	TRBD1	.	TGTGCCAGCAGTAAAGGACAGGCCCAAATCTACTATGGCTACACCTTC	CASSKGQAQIYYGYTF
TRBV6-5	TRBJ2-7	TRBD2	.	TGTGCCAGCAGACGGACTAGCGGAATGTACGAGCAGTACTTC	CASRRTSGMYEQYF
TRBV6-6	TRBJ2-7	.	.	TGTGCCAGCAGTTACTCGAGCTACGAGCAGTACTTC	CASSYSSYEQYF
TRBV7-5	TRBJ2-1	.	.	TGTGTCAGAAGCCAACCACGGGAGTCCCCAAATGAGCAGTTCTTC	CVRSQPRESPNEQFF
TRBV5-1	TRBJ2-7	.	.	TGCGCCAGCAGCTTGGGCAGAGGTAACTACGAGCAGTACTTC	CASSLGRGNYEQYF
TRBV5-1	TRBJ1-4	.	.	TGCGCCAGCAGCCTTACAGGGCCTAATGAAAAACTGTTTTTT	CASSLTGPNEKLFF
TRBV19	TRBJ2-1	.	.	TGTGCCAGTAGTCTAGACAGATACAATGAGCAGTTCTTC	CASSLDRYNEQFF
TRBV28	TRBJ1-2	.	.	TGTGCCAGCAGTTTAACGAGGCCTGCGGGGGGCTACACCTTC	CASSLTRPAGGYTF
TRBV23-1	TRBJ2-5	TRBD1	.	TGCGCCAGCGCCACTGAGACAGGGAGCCAAGAGACCCAGTACTTC	CASATETGSQETQYF
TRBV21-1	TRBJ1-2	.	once	TGTGCCAGCAGCAAAACCTTCGAGGATTTCAGAGACAGGGCCTATGGCTACACCTTC	CASSKTFEDFRDRAYGYTF
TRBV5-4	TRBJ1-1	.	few	TGTGCCAGCAGCTCCCGACAGCGACTCACTGAAGCTTTCTTT	CASSSRQRLTEAFF
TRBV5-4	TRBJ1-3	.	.	TGTGCCAGCGCCGGCGGGGCCCCAGGCGAGGGAAACACCATATATTTT	CASAGGAPGEGNTIYF
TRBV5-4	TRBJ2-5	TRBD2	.	TGTGCCAGCAGCGGGGGGGGGTTAGAGACCCAGTACTTC	CASSGGGLETQYF
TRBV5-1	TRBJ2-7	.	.	TGCGCCAGCAGCTTGGGGAACCCGGGCTCCTACGAGCAGTACTTC	CASSLGNPGSYEQYF
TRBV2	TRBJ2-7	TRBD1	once	TGTGCCAGCAGGGGAGGACAGGGAGTGCACGAGCAGTACTTC	CASRGGQGVHEQYF
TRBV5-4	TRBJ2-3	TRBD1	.	TGTGCCAGCAGCACCAGGACAGGAGTCGCAGATACGCAGTATTTT	CASSTRTGVADTQYF
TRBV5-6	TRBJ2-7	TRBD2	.	TGTGCCAGCAGCTTGGCCGGAACTAGCGGGAGTCACGAGCAGTACTTC	CASSLAGTSGSHEQYF
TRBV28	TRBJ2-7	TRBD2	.	TGTGCCAGCAGTCCGTCGGTAGCGGGGACCCTCGAGCAGTACTTC	CASSPSVAGTLEQYF
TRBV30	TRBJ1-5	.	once	TGTGCCTGGAGTGTGGGGCTCAGAGAGCCCCAGCATTTT	CAWSVGLREPQHF
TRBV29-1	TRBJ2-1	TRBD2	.	TGCAGCGCCGAGGGAGGGAACAATGAGCAGTTCTTC	CSAEGGNNEQFF
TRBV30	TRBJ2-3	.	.	TGTGCCTCATTCCTAGGCACGCAGTATTTT	CASFLGTQYF